A single T cell receptor (beta chain) is shown here with its context. What it recognizes is unknown. This CDR3 comprises 13 residues. Germline V lookup: CDR1 LNHDA, CDR2 SQIVND (reference sequence). TCRdb re-called the 5' RACE reads and gives one entry per CDR3 protein, without DNA. Here the sample table reports 110,000 to 150,000 distinct CDR3 sequences. The sample is drawn from a study of monozygotic twins with inflammatory bowel disease. Regarding the study as a whole: Patients received differing immunosuppressive treatments, which may have added variability to their repertoires.

The chain carries TRBV19 and TRBJ2-2; the D call of TRBD2 rests on TCRdb alone, since no DNA is present to check it. Sequenced sample: blood. This receptor was obtained from a human donor with ulcerative colitis or Crohn's disease, or a healthy co-twin of an affected twin (not recorded which). The CDR3 loop reads CASSIRRGRELFF. Complete variable domain (other parts from reference TRBV19 and TRBJ2-2): DGGITQSPKYLFRKEGQNVTLSCEQNLNHDAMYWYRQDPGQGLRLIYYSQIVNDFQKGDIAEGYSVSREKKESFPLTVTSAQKNPTAFYLCASSIRRGRELFFGEGSRLTVL.